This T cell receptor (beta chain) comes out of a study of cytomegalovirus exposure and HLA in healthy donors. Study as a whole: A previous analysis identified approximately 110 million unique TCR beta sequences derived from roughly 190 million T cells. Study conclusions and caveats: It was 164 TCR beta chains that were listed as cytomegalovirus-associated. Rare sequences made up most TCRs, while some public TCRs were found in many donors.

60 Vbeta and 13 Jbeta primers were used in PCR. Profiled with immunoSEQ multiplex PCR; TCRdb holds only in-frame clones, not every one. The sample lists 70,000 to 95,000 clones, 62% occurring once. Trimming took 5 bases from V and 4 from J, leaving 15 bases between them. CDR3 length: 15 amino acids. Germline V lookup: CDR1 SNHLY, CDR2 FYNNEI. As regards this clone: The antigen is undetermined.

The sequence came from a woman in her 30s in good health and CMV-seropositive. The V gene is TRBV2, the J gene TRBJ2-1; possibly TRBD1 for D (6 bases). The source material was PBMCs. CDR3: CASSPDRLEYNEQFF. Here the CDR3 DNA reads TGTGCCAGCAGTCCTGACAGGTTGGAATACAATGAGCAGTTCTTC.